This TCR beta chain was identified during a study of T-cell memory formation after mild COVID-19. As for the study in general: Among the donors, TCR clusters were largely specific to each donor.

In regard to this clonotype: The antigen remains unidentified.

Study findings and constraints: Later expanders leaned CD4+, whereas day 15 to 85 contracting clones were balanced CD4/CD8. Among CD4+ contracting clones, most were CM and EM, and CD8+ ones EMRA. Pre-infection memory harbored some responding clones, suggesting cross-reactive memory joined.

This CDR3 contains 14 residues. V trimming: 3 bases; J trimming: 6 bases; junction bases outside the gene matches: 6. TCRdb re-called the 5' RACE reads with MiXCR, one entry per CDR3 protein. The sample has fewer than 350,000 distinct CDR3 sequences, more than 15% seen once; the top ten hold roughly 24%. This chain joins TRBV12-3 or TRBV12-4 and TRBJ2-7; 9 bases agree with TRBD1. The TCR originated in a man younger than 35 who had mild COVID-19 (a few samples of this study predate the infection). Cell type and time point are not known. The sample consisted of PBMCs or a T cell subset sorted from them (not recorded which). CDR3 region: CASSFRDRAREQYF. CDR3 bases: TGTGCCAGCAGTTTCCGGGACAGGGCGCGCGAGCAGTACTTC.